Each of the 14 T cell receptor beta chains below was sequenced from the same sample in a study of neoadjuvant anti-PD-1 for oral cavity cancer. The data were produced by immunoSEQ multiplex PCR, yet TCRdb's version contains in-frame clones alone and is incomplete. The sample has 6,700 or so clones, 65% to 85% seen once. The specimen was PBMCs, collected before nivolumab (anti-PD-1) treatment. These receptors came from a person aged 40-85 years with oral cavity squamous cell carcinoma.

This clone was recorded once. The CDR3 DNA sequence: TGCGCCAGCAGCCAAGTAGGAGAGAGCTATGGCTACACCTTC. Translation: CASSQVGESYGYTF. The V call is TRBV4-3, the J call TRBJ1-2; D is unresolved. The CDR3 contains 14 residues. Deletions cut 1 base from V and 4 bases from J, with 10 bases between. Germline V lookup: CDR1 LGHNA, CDR2 YSLEER.

This clone was recorded a few times. The CDR3 region is CASSTTPEDSPLHF. For the CDR3, the DNA is TGTGCCAGCAGCACCACCCCCGAGGACTCACCCCTCCACTTT. The chain employs TRBV9 and TRBJ1-6, with D uncertain. Germline loops: CDR1 SGDLS, CDR2 YYNGEE. The CDR3 extends over 14 amino acids. V was pared by 4 bases and J by 10 bases, with 15 bases between.

The chain links TRBV7-7 to TRBJ2-5; possibly TRBD1 or TRBD2 for D (6 bases each). CDR3 length: 15 amino acids. Germline V lookup: CDR1 SSHAT, CDR2 FNYEAQ (reference sequence). The ends were cut back, 5 bases at V and 5 bases at J, with 18 bases in the middle. CDR3 amino acids: CASSTPTGGGETQYF. CDR3 nucleotides: TGTGCCAGCAGCACCCCCACCGGGGGCGGTGAGACCCAGTACTTC.

This clone has more than one count but fewer than ten. The V and J genes are TRBV6-1 and TRBJ1-5; the D is unclear. CDR1 is MNHNS, CDR2 SASEGT, per germline. The length of the CDR3 is 15 residues. The ends were cut back, 0 bases at V and 1 base at J, with 7 bases in the middle. The CDR3 reads CASSEAGESNQPQHF. CDR3 nucleotides: TGTGCCAGCAGTGAAGCGGGTGAGAGCAATCAGCCCCAGCATTTT.

The genes are TRBV7-2 and TRBJ1-6, with D unresolved. Trimming cost V 2 bases and J 7 bases, with 15 bases left between them. The V gene's germline CDR1 is SGHTA and CDR2 FQGNSA. CDR3 length: 16 amino acids. CDR3 sequence (DNA): TGTGCCAGCAGCTTACCCGACGCTCAACAAAATTCACCCCTCCACTTT. It encodes CASSLPDAQQNSPLHF.

This clone showed up just once. V and J are TRBV28 and TRBJ1-1, with D possibly TRBD1 on 6 matching bases. The V gene's germline CDR1 is MDHEN and CDR2 SYDVKM. Trimming left V 4 bases short and J 1 base short, with 10 bases between. The CDR3 is 14 amino acids. CDR3 sequence reads: CASSYGQPNTEAFF. The CDR3 DNA reads as TGTGCCAGCAGTTACGGACAGCCGAACACTGAAGCTTTCTTT. Full variable domain (outside the CDR3, taken from reference TRBV28 and TRBJ1-1): DVKVTQSSRYLVKRTGEKVFLECVQDMDHENMFWYRQDPGLGLRLIYFSYDVKMKEKGDIPEGYSVSREKKERFSLILESASTNQTSMYLCASSYGQPNTEAFFGQGTRLTVV.

DNA of the CDR3: TGTGCCAGCAGCTCCACCGAGCGGAGCTCCTACAATGAGCAGTTCTTC. Residues: CASSSTERSSYNEQFF. This rearrangement joins TRBV7-2 to TRBJ2-1; maybe TRBD2 (5 bases). This CDR3 is built from 16 residues. The germline V gene has CDR1 SGHTA and CDR2 FQGNSA. Trimming took off 4 bases at V and 0 bases at J, with 13 bases between the two ends.

The chain is built from TRBV28 and TRBJ2-1; TRBD1 or TRBD2 may be the D gene (5 bases each). The CDR3 covers 17 residues. Per germline, CDR1 MDHEN and CDR2 SYDVKM. The germline V and J ends were trimmed by 6 bases and 4 bases, with 22 bases remaining between them. The CDR3 here is CASSLPLTGPLYNEQFF. The DNA for the CDR3 is TGTGCCAGCAGCCTCCCTCTTACGGGGCCCCTTTACAATGAGCAGTTCTTC. Together with reference TRBV28 and TRBJ2-1, the CDR3 gives the full variable domain: DVKVTQSSRYLVKRTGEKVFLECVQDMDHENMFWYRQDPGLGLRLIYFSYDVKMKEKGDIPEGYSVSREKKERFSLILESASTNQTSMYLCASSLPLTGPLYNEQFFGPGTRLTVL.

This clone was seen more than once but under ten times. V is TRBV7-9 and J is TRBJ1-1, with D maybe TRBD1 (5 bases). Germline values: CDR1 SEHNR, CDR2 FQNEAQ (reference sequence). Trimming removed 1 base from V and 9 bases from J, with 9 bases in between. This CDR3 is built from 12 residues. The CDR3 nucleotides read TGTGCCAGCAGCTTAGACGGGGGTAAAGCTTTCTTT. This encodes CASSLDGGKAFF.

The chain links TRBV29-1 to TRBJ2-1; a possible D gene is TRBD2 (7 bases). CDR1 is SQVTM and CDR2 is ANQGSEA in the germline V gene. The length of the CDR3 is 13 residues. The CDR3 sequence: CTAGRAGVGEQFF. Here the CDR3 DNA reads TGCACCGCGGGGAGGGCAGGGGTGGGTGAGCAGTTCTTC.

This chain uses TRBV5-4 with TRBJ1-1; D unclear. The CDR3 is 15 residues long. Germline lookup yields CDR1 SGHNT and CDR2 YYREEE (reference sequence). The V end was cut by 0 bases, the J end by 1 base, with 10 bases between. The CDR3 protein is CASSLDGTRNTEAFF. The CDR3 region has the DNA TGTGCCAGCAGCTTGGATGGCACACGGAACACTGAAGCTTTCTTT.

V and J are TRBV4-3 and TRBJ1-6, with D uncertain. Trimming left V 2 bases short and J 5 bases short, with 7 bases between. Germline V CDR1 and CDR2: LGHNA, YSLEER. The length of the CDR3 is 14 residues. The CDR3 protein is CASSQNNDNSPLHF. The CDR3 bases are TGCGCCAGCAGCCAAAACAACGATAATTCACCCCTCCACTTT.

The V gene is TRBV10-3, the J gene TRBJ1-2; 9 bases line up with TRBD1. The CDR3 sequence is 15 residues long. The germline V gene encodes CDR1 ENHRY and CDR2 SYGVKD. Losses at the gene ends were 4 bases for V and 0 bases for J; bases not matched to a gene: 3. The CDR3 DNA is TGTGCCATCAGTGTTACAGGGGGCTCTAACTATGGCTACACCTTC. Translating it yields CAISVTGGSNYGYTF.

This chain links TRBV5-4 with TRBJ2-1; D uncertain. The CDR3 length is 11 residues. The germline CDR1 and CDR2 sequences are SGHNT and YYREEE (reference sequence). V was clipped by 5 bases and J by 2 bases, with 2 bases between them. CDR3 bases: TGTGCCAGCAGTGCCTACAATGAGCAGTTCTTC. Amino acids: CASSAYNEQFF. Full variable domain (rest looked up from reference TRBV5-4 and TRBJ2-1): ETGVTQSPTHLIKTRGQQVTLRCSSQSGHNTVSWYQQALGQGPQFIFQYYREEENGRGNFPPRFSGLQFPNYSSELNVNALELDDSALYLCASSAYNEQFFGPGTRLTVL.